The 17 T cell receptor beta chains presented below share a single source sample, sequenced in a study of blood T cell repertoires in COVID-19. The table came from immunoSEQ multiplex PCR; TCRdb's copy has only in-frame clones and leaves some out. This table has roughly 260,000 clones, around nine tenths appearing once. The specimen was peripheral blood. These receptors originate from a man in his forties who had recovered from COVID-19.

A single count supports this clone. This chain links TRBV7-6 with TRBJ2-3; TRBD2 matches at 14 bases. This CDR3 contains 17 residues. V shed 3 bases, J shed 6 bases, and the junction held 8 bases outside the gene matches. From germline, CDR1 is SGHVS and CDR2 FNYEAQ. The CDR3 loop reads CASSLSGTSGSRDTQYF. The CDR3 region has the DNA TGTGCCAGCAGCTTGTCCGGGACTAGCGGGAGTAGGGATACGCAGTATTTT.

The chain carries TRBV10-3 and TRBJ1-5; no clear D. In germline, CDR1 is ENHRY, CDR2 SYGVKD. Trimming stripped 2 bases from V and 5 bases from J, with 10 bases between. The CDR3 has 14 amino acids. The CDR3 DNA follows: TGTGCCATCAGTGAGAGGGAGGGAGATCAGCCCCAGCATTTT. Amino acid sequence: CAISEREGDQPQHF.

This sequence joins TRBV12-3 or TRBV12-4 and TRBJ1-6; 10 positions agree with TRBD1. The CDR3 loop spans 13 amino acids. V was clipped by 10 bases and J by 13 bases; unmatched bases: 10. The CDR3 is CATRDRGSQPLHF. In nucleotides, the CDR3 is TGTGCCACCCGGGACAGGGGAAGTCAGCCCCTCCACTTT.

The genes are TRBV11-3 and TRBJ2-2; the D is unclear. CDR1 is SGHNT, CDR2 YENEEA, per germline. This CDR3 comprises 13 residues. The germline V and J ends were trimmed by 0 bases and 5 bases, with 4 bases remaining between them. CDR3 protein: CASSLDGTGELFF. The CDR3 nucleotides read TGTGCCAGCAGCTTAGACGGGACCGGGGAGCTGTTTTTT.

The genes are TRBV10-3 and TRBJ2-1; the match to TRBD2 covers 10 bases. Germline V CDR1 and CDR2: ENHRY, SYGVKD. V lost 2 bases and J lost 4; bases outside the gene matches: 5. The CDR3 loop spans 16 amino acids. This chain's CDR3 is CAISERASGSYNEQFF. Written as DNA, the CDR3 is TGTGCCATCAGTGAGCGGGCTAGCGGGAGTTACAATGAGCAGTTCTTC.

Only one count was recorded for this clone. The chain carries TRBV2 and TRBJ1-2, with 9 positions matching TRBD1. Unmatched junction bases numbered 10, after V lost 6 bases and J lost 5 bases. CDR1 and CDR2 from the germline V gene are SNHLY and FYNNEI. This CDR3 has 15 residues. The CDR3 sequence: CASRAAEQGAYGYTF. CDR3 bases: TGTGCCAGCAGGGCAGCCGAACAGGGGGCTTATGGCTACACCTTC. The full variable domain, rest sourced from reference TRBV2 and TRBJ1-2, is EPEVTQTPSHQVTQMGQEVILRCVPISNHLYFYWYRQILGQKVEFLVSFYNNEISEKSEIFDDQFSVERPDGSNFTLKIRSTKLEDSAMYFCASRAAEQGAYGYTFGSGTRLTVV.

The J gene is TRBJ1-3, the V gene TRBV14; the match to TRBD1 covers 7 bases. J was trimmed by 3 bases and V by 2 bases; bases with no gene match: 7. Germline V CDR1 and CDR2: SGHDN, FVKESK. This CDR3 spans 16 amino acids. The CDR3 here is CASSQPGGLSGNTIYF. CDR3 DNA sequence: TGTGCCAGCAGCCAACCAGGGGGGCTAAGTGGAAACACCATATATTTT.

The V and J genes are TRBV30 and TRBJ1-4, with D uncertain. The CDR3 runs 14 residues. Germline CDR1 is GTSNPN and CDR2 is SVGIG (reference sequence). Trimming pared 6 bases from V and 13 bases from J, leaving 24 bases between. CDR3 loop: CACHPRETLGILFF. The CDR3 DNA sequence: TGTGCCTGCCATCCCCGGGAGACTTTGGGGATACTGTTTTTT.

In DNA form, the CDR3 reads TGCGCCAGCAGCTTGTCAGGGGGGCCCTACAATGAGCAGTTCTTC. It translates to CASSLSGGPYNEQFF. The chain links TRBV5-1 to TRBJ2-1; maybe TRBD1 (7 bases). V gave up 1 base and J gave up 2 bases, with 10 bases separating them. In germline, CDR1 is SGHRS, CDR2 YFSETQ. The length of the CDR3 is 15 residues.

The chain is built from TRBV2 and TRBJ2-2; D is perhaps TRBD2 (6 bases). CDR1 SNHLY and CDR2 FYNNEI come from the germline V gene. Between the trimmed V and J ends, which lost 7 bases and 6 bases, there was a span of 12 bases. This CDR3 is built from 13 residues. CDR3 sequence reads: CASTSGGSGELFF. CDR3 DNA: TGTGCCAGCACCTCTGGGGGGTCCGGGGAGCTGTTTTTT.

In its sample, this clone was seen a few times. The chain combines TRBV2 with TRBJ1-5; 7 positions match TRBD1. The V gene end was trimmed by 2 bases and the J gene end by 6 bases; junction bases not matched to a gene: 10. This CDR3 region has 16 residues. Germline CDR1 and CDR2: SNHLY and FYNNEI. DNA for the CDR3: TGTGCCAGCAGTGAACAGACAGGGCGGTTCGGTCAGCCCCAGCATTTT. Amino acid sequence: CASSEQTGRFGQPQHF.

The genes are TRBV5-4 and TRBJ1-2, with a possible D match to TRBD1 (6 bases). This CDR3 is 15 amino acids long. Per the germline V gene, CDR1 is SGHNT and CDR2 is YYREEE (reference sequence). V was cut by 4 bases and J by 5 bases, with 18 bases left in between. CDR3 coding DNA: TGTGCCAGCAGCGTCAGGGACACTTCTTTTTATGGCTACACCTTC. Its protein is CASSVRDTSFYGYTF.

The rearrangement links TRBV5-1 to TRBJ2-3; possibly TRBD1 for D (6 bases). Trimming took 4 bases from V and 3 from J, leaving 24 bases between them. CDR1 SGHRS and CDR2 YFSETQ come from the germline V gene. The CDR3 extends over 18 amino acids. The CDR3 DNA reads TGCGCCAGCAGCATAAGGGGGAGCAGGACTTCTAAGACAGATACGCAGTATTTT. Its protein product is CASSIRGSRTSKTDTQYF.

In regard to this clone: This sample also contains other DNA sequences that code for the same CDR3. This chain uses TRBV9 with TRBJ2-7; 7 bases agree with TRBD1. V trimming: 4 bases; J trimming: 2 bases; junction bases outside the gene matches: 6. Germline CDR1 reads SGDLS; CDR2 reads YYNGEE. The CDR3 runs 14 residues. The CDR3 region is CASSPRDSTYEQYF. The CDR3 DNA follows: TGTGCCAGCAGCCCCCGGGACAGCACCTACGAGCAGTACTTC.

The CDR3, as DNA: TGTGCCAGCAGCTCGGGACACTACGAGCAGTACTTC. Translation: CASSSGHYEQYF. The rearrangement links TRBV11-2 to TRBJ2-7, with D maybe TRBD1 (6 bases). This CDR3 is built from 12 residues. CDR1 is SGHAT and CDR2 is FQNNGV in the germline V gene. V dropped 4 bases and J dropped 3 bases, with 7 bases sitting between them.

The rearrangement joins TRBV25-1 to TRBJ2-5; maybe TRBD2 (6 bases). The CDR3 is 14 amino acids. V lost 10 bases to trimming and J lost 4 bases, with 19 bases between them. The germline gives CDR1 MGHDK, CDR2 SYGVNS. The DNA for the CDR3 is TGTGCCACCAAAGGGACTCTCCATTCAGAGACCCAGTACTTC. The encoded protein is CATKGTLHSETQYF.

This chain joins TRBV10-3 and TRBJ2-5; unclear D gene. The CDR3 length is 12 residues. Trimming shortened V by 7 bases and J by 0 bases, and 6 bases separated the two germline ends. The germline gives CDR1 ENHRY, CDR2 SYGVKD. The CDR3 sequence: CAIKADQETQYF. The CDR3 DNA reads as TGTGCCATCAAGGCGGACCAAGAGACCCAGTACTTC.